This is a list of T cell receptor beta chains from one sample in a study of shared clonotypes between healthy human individuals. The assay was immunoSEQ multiplex PCR, and TCRdb's table has in-frame clones only and misses some. The data hold roughly 1,500,000 clones, with approximately 98% observed a single time. Specimen: naive CD4+ T cells sorted from blood. These receptor sequences come from a man between 25 and 39 years old in good health. Both conserved end residues are part of each CDR3. A D gene is named only where the DNA matches it firmly. Clone size is given for some rows only: seen once, a few or many times, or a class if the clone is expanded.

>TRBJ2-1|TRBV5-4|NA|TRBD2
CASSLSSGKMDEQFF
TGTGCCAGCAGCTTGTCTAGCGGTAAGATGGATGAGCAGTTCTTC
>TRBJ2-1|TRBV28|NA|TRBD2
CASSPFSGRVNEQFF
TGTGCCAGCAGTCCTTTTAGCGGGAGGGTCAATGAGCAGTTCTTC
>TRBJ2-3|TRBV7-9|NA|NA
CASIRLSGTDTQYF
TGTGCCAGCATCCGGTTGTCGGGTACAGATACGCAGTATTTT
>TRBJ2-1|TRBV7-2|NA|NA
CASSLGATRWSGNEQFF
TGTGCCAGCAGCTTGGGGGCGACTAGGTGGAGTGGCAATGAGCAGTTCTTC
>TRBJ2-5|TRBV7-9|NA|NA
CASNPSLGIIGGVWETQYF
TGTGCCAGCAACCCCAGCTTAGGAATTATTGGCGGGGTCTGGGAGACCCAGTACTTC
>TRBJ1-5|TRBV28|NA|TRBD1
CASSLGTGGNQPQHF
TGTGCCAGCAGTTTGGGGACAGGGGGCAATCAGCCCCAGCATTTT
>TRBJ2-1|TRBV7-3|NA|TRBD1
CASSIRDRANEQFF
TGTGCCAGCAGCATCCGGGACAGGGCCAATGAGCAGTTCTTC
>TRBJ2-7|TRBV7-9|NA|TRBD2
CASSSTSGRYEQYF
TGTGCCAGCAGCTCAACTAGCGGGAGGTACGAGCAGTACTTC
>TRBJ1-5|TRBV15|NA|TRBD1
CATSRQGASNQPQHF
TGTGCCACCAGCAGACAGGGGGCCAGCAATCAGCCCCAGCATTTT
>TRBJ2-3|TRBV11-1|NA|TRBD1
CASSLGDRGTDTQYF
TGTGCCAGCAGCTTAGGGGACAGGGGAACAGATACGCAGTATTTT
>TRBJ2-7|TRBV5-1|NA|TRBD1
CASRPGQGPYEQYF
TGCGCCAGCAGGCCGGGACAGGGCCCCTACGAGCAGTACTTC
>TRBJ2-3|TRBV6-5|NA|TRBD1
CASSYRDREDTQYF
TGTGCCAGCAGTTACCGGGACAGGGAAGATACGCAGTATTTT
>TRBJ2-1|TRBV25-1|NA|NA
CASSRGNKQVNEQFF
TGTGCCAGCAGCCGCGGAAATAAACAAGTAAATGAGCAGTTCTTC
>TRBJ2-7|TRBV7-2|NA|TRBD1
CASSPGDRGYEQYF
TGTGCCAGCAGCCCGGGGGACAGGGGTTACGAGCAGTACTTC
>TRBJ2-1|TRBV27|once|TRBD2
CASSRLAEYNEQFF
TGTGCCAGCAGTCGACTAGCGGAATACAATGAGCAGTTCTTC
>TRBJ2-6|TRBV11-3|NA|NA
CASRPLLRGFSGANVLTF
TGTGCCAGCAGACCCCTTCTCAGGGGTTTTTCTGGGGCCAACGTCCTGACTTTC
>TRBJ2-1|TRBV10-3|NA|NA
CAIRSDVEQFF
TGTGCCATTCGATCTGACGTTGAGCAGTTCTTC
>TRBJ2-7|TRBV6-1|NA|NA
CASSALVAMGPTYEQYF
TGTGCCAGCAGTGCTTTAGTCGCTATGGGCCCCACCTACGAGCAGTACTTC
>TRBJ2-2|TRBV30|once|NA
CAWSVRLLTGELFF
TGTGCCTGGAGTGTACGACTTCTCACCGGGGAGCTGTTTTTT
>TRBJ2-7|TRBV7-9|NA|NA
CASSLGLEQYF
TGTGCCAGCAGCCTGGGACTTGAGCAGTACTTC
>TRBJ2-3|TRBV7-9|NA|TRBD2
CASRHTGGLSLDTQYF
TGTGCCAGCAGACACACCGGGGGACTATCGCTGGATACGCAGTATTTT
>TRBJ2-3|TRBV19|NA|NA
CASTQGSTDTQYF
TGTGCCAGTACCCAGGGGAGCACAGATACGCAGTATTTT
>TRBJ1-4|TRBV27|NA|NA
CASRTTPRNEKLFF
TGTGCCAGCAGAACCACCCCACGGAATGAAAAACTGTTTTTT
>TRBJ1-5|TRBV6-5|NA|TRBD1
CASRAGGSNQPQHF
TGTGCCAGCAGGGCAGGGGGCAGCAATCAGCCCCAGCATTTT
>TRBJ2-3|TRBV5-1|NA|NA
CASSQRTVGDTQYF
TGCGCCAGCAGCCAAAGGACAGTTGGCGATACGCAGTATTTT
>TRBJ2-1|TRBV29-1|NA|TRBD1
CSVLDPTGDEQFF
TGCAGCGTTTTGGACCCCACAGGGGATGAGCAGTTCTTC
>TRBJ2-7|TRBV5-1|NA|TRBD1
CASSLGASGQGAYEQYF
TGCGCCAGCAGCTTGGGGGCCTCGGGACAGGGAGCCTACGAGCAGTACTTC
>TRBJ2-7|TRBV6-6|few|NA
CASSSVYEQYF
TGTGCCAGCAGTTCGGTCTACGAGCAGTACTTC
>TRBJ1-5|TRBV28|NA|NA
CASSPFLLAQHF
TGTGCCAGCAGTCCCTTTTTGCTCGCCCAGCATTTT
>TRBJ2-7|TRBV14|once|TRBD2
CASSQGTSGRVYEQYF
TGTGCCAGCAGCCAAGGGACTAGCGGGAGGGTCTACGAGCAGTACTTC
>TRBJ2-3|TRBV5-4|NA|TRBD1
CASSLGGSRADTQYF
TGTGCCAGCAGCTTAGGGGGCTCGAGAGCAGATACGCAGTATTTT
>TRBJ2-3|TRBV19|NA|TRBD2
CASSIVGRGDTDTQYF
TGTGCCAGTAGTATAGTCGGGCGGGGGGACACAGATACGCAGTATTTT
>TRBJ2-2|TRBV28|NA|NA
CASSGPGPSNTGELFF
TGTGCCAGCAGTGGGCCAGGGCCTTCGAACACCGGGGAGCTGTTTTTT
>TRBJ2-1|TRBV28|NA|TRBD2
CASSFRLAGRNEQFF
TGTGCCAGCAGTTTTAGACTAGCAGGTCGCAATGAGCAGTTCTTC
>TRBJ2-5|TRBV7-9|NA|TRBD2
CASSLAGSGTLKTQYF
TGTGCCAGCAGCCTAGCGGGTAGCGGGACCCTAAAGACCCAGTACTTC
>TRBJ1-4|TRBV2|NA|NA
CASSEAPVGGLFF
TGTGCCAGCAGTGAAGCGCCAGTCGGTGGACTGTTTTTT
>TRBJ2-3|TRBV5-1|NA|TRBD2
CASSLGLAGDTDTQYF
TGCGCCAGCAGCCTGGGACTAGCGGGAGACACAGATACGCAGTATTTT
>TRBJ2-5|TRBV2|NA|NA
CASRRGQETQYF
TGTGCCAGCAGGCGGGGACAAGAGACCCAGTACTTC
>TRBJ2-1|TRBV4-1|NA|NA
CASSQAYSPSYNEQFF
TGCGCCAGCAGCCAAGCTTACAGTCCCTCCTACAATGAGCAGTTCTTC
>TRBJ2-7|TRBV27|NA|NA
CASSKPRGEQYF
TGTGCCAGCAGTAAACCACGTGGAGAGCAGTACTTC
>TRBJ2-2|TRBV12-2|once|NA
CASPRDTLELAGGPGGELFF
TGTGCAAGTCCCCGCGACACCCTTGAACTAGCGGGAGGGCCTGGCGGGGAGCTGTTTTTT
>TRBJ1-3|TRBV6-5|NA|NA
CASSYSLGGDTIYF
TGTGCCAGCAGTTACTCTCTCGGTGGAGACACCATATATTTT
>TRBJ2-7|TRBV2|NA|TRBD2
CASTGAGRPFEQYF
TGTGCCAGCACTGGGGCCGGGAGGCCGTTCGAGCAGTACTTC
>TRBJ2-7|TRBV5-4|NA|NA
CASSQWGGDYEQYF
TGTGCCAGCAGCCAGTGGGGCGGGGACTACGAGCAGTACTTC
>TRBJ2-1|TRBV5-1|once|NA
CASSSTPLGGNYNEQFF
TGCGCCAGCAGCTCCACCCCTCTGGGCGGAAACTACAATGAGCAGTTCTTC
>TRBJ2-5|TRBV5-1|NA|NA
CASSGLPGTQETQYF
TGCGCCAGCAGCGGCCTTCCAGGTACCCAAGAGACCCAGTACTTC
>TRBJ2-7|TRBV7-9|NA|NA
CASSHPGDKATEQYF
TGTGCCAGCAGCCACCCGGGGGACAAGGCTACTGAGCAGTACTTC
>TRBJ2-1|TRBV7-8|once|TRBD2
CASSPQSGIREQFF
TGTGCCAGCAGCCCCCAAAGCGGGATCAGGGAGCAGTTCTTC
>TRBJ1-3|TRBV28|NA|NA
CASFDRAGGTIYF
TGTGCCAGCTTTGACCGGGCGGGTGGAACCATATATTTT
>TRBJ2-7|TRBV7-6|NA|TRBD1
CASSLADGQGYEQYF
TGTGCCAGCAGCTTAGCCGACGGACAGGGATACGAGCAGTACTTC
>TRBJ1-5|TRBV28|few|NA
CASLGGGRNQPQHF
TGTGCCAGCCTCGGGGGCGGGCGGAATCAGCCCCAGCATTTT
>TRBJ1-3|TRBV7-6|NA|NA
CASSPTSPSGNTIYF
TGTGCCAGCAGCCCGACGTCTCCCTCTGGAAACACCATATATTTT
>TRBJ2-1|TRBV11-2|NA|TRBD2
CASSLIAGTSGRIEQFF
TGTGCCAGCAGCTTGATAGCCGGGACTAGCGGGAGGATAGAGCAGTTCTTC
>TRBJ1-2|TRBV6-1|NA|NA
CASSGQLGSPYGYTF
TGTGCCAGCAGTGGACAACTGGGGTCACCTTATGGCTACACCTTC
>TRBJ1-3|TRBV7-9|NA|NA
CASSLAQVENTIYF
TGTGCCAGCAGCTTAGCGCAGGTTGAAAACACCATATATTTT
>TRBJ2-7|TRBV6-5|NA|NA
CASSMDRPYEQYF
TGTGCCAGCAGTATGGACCGTCCCTACGAGCAGTACTTC
>TRBJ2-5|TRBV7-3|NA|TRBD1
CASSLTGTGQETQYF
TGTGCCAGCAGCTTAACGGGGACAGGCCAAGAGACCCAGTACTTC